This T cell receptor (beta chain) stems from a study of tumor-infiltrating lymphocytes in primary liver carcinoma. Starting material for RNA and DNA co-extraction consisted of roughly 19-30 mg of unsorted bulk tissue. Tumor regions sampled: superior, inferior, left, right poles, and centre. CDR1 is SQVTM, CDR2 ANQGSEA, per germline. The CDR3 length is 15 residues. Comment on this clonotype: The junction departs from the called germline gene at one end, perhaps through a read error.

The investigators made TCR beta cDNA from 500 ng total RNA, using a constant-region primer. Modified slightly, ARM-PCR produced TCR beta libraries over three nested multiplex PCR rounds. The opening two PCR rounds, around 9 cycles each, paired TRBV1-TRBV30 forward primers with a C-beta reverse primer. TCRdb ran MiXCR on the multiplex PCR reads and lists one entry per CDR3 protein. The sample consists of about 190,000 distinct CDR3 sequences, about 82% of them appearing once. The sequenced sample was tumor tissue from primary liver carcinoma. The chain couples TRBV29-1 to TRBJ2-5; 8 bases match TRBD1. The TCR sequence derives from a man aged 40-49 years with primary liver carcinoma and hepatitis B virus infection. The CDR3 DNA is TGCAGTGTTGAAGCGGGCAGGGGGCGAGCAGTGACCCAGTACTTC. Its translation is CSVEAGRGRAVTQYF.